This T cell receptor beta chain stems from a study of T cell repertoires in cytomegalovirus infection. Study-wide context: It was the public TCR beta signatures that indicated both CMV infection and matching HLA type. Study-wide results and limits: Dominating the ex vivo response were TCR beta clonotypes that were CMV-specific and HLA-C-restricted.

MiXCR, applied by TCRdb to the reads, yields one record per CDR3 protein. The sample holds 800,000 to 950,000 distinct CDR3 sequences, around a third seen once. This clonotype has at least ten counts. The antigen remains undetermined. Specimen: cultured CD8+ T cells from PBMCs, collected from culture after CMV antigen stimulation. The clonotype comes from a human donor in good health (CMV status not recorded). Some clones in this sample may be carry-over from other donors' samples.

This CDR3 is CASSGRDRDPPNYGYTF. The CDR3 bases are TGTGCCAGCAGCGGCCGGGACAGGGACCCCCCTAACTATGGCTACACCTTC. V usage is TRBV7-9 and J usage is TRBJ1-2; 9 bases are shared with TRBD1. Germline CDR1 reads SEHNR; CDR2 reads FQNEAQ (reference sequence). The CDR3 is 17 residues long. Unmatched junction bases numbered 10, after V lost 5 bases and J lost 0 bases.